The rows below give T cell receptor beta chains drawn from one sample of a study of PD-L1 blockade in urothelial cancer. Libraries were prepared by immunoSEQ multiplex PCR; TCRdb keeps only in-frame clonotypes and omits some of them. The repertoire has approximately 67,000 clones, 70% to 90% of them found once; the top ten carry more than 12%. This sample comprised PBMCs, obtained around atezolizumab (anti-PD-L1) treatment. All receptors come from a man between 60 and 70 years old with urothelial cancer. CDR3s include the opening cysteine and the closing phenylalanine or tryptophan. The order of the fields is D gene, clone size, J gene, V gene, CDR3 protein, CDR3 DNA. A D gene is named only where the DNA matches it firmly. The size entry is marked missing in some rows and otherwise reads once, few, many or a size class.

TRBD1 | NA | TRBJ1-2 | TRBV5-8 | CASSLRQGLFYGYTF | TGTGCCAGCAGCCTGAGACAGGGCCTCTTCTATGGCTACACCTTC
NA | NA | TRBJ2-1 | TRBV7-2 | CASSSFWASPNNEQFF | TGTGCCAGCAGCTCGTTTTGGGCCAGCCCTAACAATGAGCAGTTCTTC
NA | NA | TRBJ1-1 | TRBV6-1 | CASRTEMNTEAFF | TGTGCCAGCAGGACAGAAATGAACACTGAAGCTTTCTTT
NA | NA | TRBJ2-1 | TRBV30 | CAWSVKGARGDEQFF | TGTGCCTGGAGTGTAAAGGGGGCGCGGGGCGATGAGCAGTTCTTC
TRBD2 | NA | TRBJ2-1 | TRBV4-3 | CASSQVRTRGIYNEQFF | TGCGCCAGCAGCCAAGTGAGGACTAGAGGGATATACAATGAGCAGTTCTTC
TRBD1 | NA | TRBJ2-1 | TRBV9 | CASSVDQGAASNEQFF | TGTGCCAGCAGCGTAGATCAGGGGGCAGCCTCTAATGAGCAGTTCTTC
NA | NA | TRBJ2-6 | TRBV5-4 | CASSLDSSGANVLTF | TGTGCCAGCAGCTTGGATAGCTCTGGGGCCAACGTCCTGACTTTC
NA | NA | TRBJ2-1 | TRBV5-1 | CASSLGTADPGDEQFF | TGCGCCAGCAGCTTGGGTACGGCAGACCCCGGGGATGAGCAGTTCTTC
NA | NA | TRBJ1-5 | TRBV30 | CAWRLVRVRGQPQHF | TGTGCCTGGAGACTAGTGAGGGTACGGGGACAGCCCCAGCATTTT
NA | once | TRBJ1-1 | TRBV4-1 | CASSQGLLSVNTEAFF | TGCGCCAGCAGCCAGGGCCTCCTGTCGGTGAACACTGAAGCTTTCTTT
TRBD2 | NA | TRBJ2-1 | TRBV18 | CASSPGAGGGNEQFF | TGTGCCAGCTCACCAGGAGCGGGGGGTGGCAATGAGCAGTTCTTC
NA | NA | TRBJ2-7 | TRBV6-1 | CASSEGQGSYEQYF | TGTGCCAGCAGTGAGGGGCAGGGCTCCTACGAGCAGTACTTC
NA | NA | TRBJ2-3 | TRBV7-3 | CASSLSQGGDTQYF | TGTGCCAGCAGCTTAAGTCAGGGTGGAGATACGCAGTATTTT
TRBD2 | NA | TRBJ2-3 | TRBV2 | CASSEVRLAGDTQYF | TGTGCCAGCAGTGAAGTAAGACTAGCGGGGGATACGCAGTATTTT
NA | NA | TRBJ2-3 | TRBV7-9 | CASSLSGTDTQYF | TGTGCCAGCAGCTTATCAGGCACAGATACGCAGTATTTT
TRBD1 | NA | TRBJ1-5 | TRBV11-2 | CASSLYGTGSNQPQHF | TGTGCCAGCAGCTTATATGGGACAGGGAGCAATCAGCCCCAGCATTTT
NA | NA | TRBJ2-3 | TRBV6-1 | CASSEVVRGSTDTQYF | TGTGCCAGCAGTGAAGTGGTGCGGGGCAGCACAGATACGCAGTATTTT
NA | few | TRBJ2-2 | TRBV6-1 | CASRPGNTGELFF | TGTGCCAGCCGCCCCGGGAACACCGGGGAGCTGTTTTTT
NA | NA | TRBJ2-6 | TRBV9 | CASSVASGGGANVLTF | TGTGCCAGCAGCGTAGCATCGGGTGGTGGGGCCAACGTCCTGACTTTC
NA | NA | TRBJ2-1 | TRBV2 | CASSDLGTNEQFF | TGTGCCAGCAGTGATCTCGGGACTAATGAGCAGTTCTTC
TRBD1 | NA | TRBJ2-7 | TRBV14 | CASSPNRDSYEQYF | TGTGCCAGCAGCCCTAACCGGGACAGCTACGAGCAGTACTTC
NA | NA | TRBJ2-7 | TRBV4-2 | CASSQELEPYEQYF | TGTGCCAGCAGCCAAGAATTAGAACCTTACGAGCAGTACTTC
TRBD1 | NA | TRBJ1-1 | TRBV6-5 | CATQRQGANTEAFF | TGTGCCACCCAACGCCAGGGGGCAAACACTGAAGCTTTCTTT
NA | once | TRBJ1-1 | TRBV7-2 | CASSKWARLNTEAFF | TGTGCCAGCAGCAAATGGGCCAGATTGAACACTGAAGCTTTCTTT
TRBD2 | NA | TRBJ2-5 | TRBV11-2 | CASRLSGGSETQYF | TGTGCCAGCAGACTTAGCGGGGGGTCTGAGACCCAGTACTTC
NA | NA | TRBJ2-1 | TRBV7-9 | CASSPPGTYGYNEQFF | TGTGCCAGCAGCCCACCGGGGACTTATGGATACAATGAGCAGTTCTTC
TRBD1 | few | TRBJ2-1 | TRBV5-8 | CASSRDRGYNEQFF | TGTGCCAGCAGCCGGGACAGGGGGTACAATGAGCAGTTCTTC
TRBD1 | once | TRBJ1-4 | TRBV7-9 | CASTRTGVNEKLFF | TGTGCCAGCACCCGGACAGGGGTTAACGAAAAACTGTTTTTT
NA | NA | TRBJ1-5 | TRBV2 | CASSGQKLSNQPQHF | TGTGCCAGCAGTGGGCAAAAACTATCCAATCAGCCCCAGCATTTT
TRBD1 | NA | TRBJ1-6 | TRBV7-9 | CASSLGDRGRGSPLHF | TGTGCCAGCAGCTTAGGGGACAGGGGGAGAGGTTCACCCCTCCACTTT
TRBD2 | NA | TRBJ2-3 | TRBV5-8 | CASSLEAGGTDTQYF | TGTGCCAGCAGCTTGGAGGCGGGGGGCACAGATACGCAGTATTTT
TRBD2 | NA | TRBJ2-3 | TRBV5-1 | CASSFTSADTQYF | TGCGCCAGCAGCTTCACTAGCGCGGATACGCAGTATTTT
NA | few | TRBJ1-3 | TRBV18 | CASSPWSSGNTIYF | TGTGCCAGCTCACCATGGAGCTCTGGAAACACCATATATTTT
TRBD1 | NA | TRBJ1-1 | TRBV6-5 | CASSYPGQGVAEAFF | TGTGCCAGCAGTTACCCAGGACAGGGGGTCGCTGAAGCTTTCTTT
TRBD2 | once | TRBJ2-1 | TRBV6-4 | CASKCWGLAGGSSYNEQFF | TGTGCCAGCAAATGCTGGGGGCTAGCGGGGGGTTCCTCCTACAATGAGCAGTTCTTC
NA | NA | TRBJ1-1 | TRBV11-3 | CASSDSGRTEAFF | TGTGCCAGCAGCGACTCCGGTAGGACTGAAGCTTTCTTT
TRBD1 | NA | TRBJ1-3 | TRBV5-4 | CASSVDRGNTIYF | TGTGCCAGCAGCGTGGACAGGGGTAACACCATATATTTT
TRBD1 | NA | TRBJ1-6 | TRBV18 | CASSPRTGSNSPLHF | TGTGCCAGCTCACCCCGGACAGGTTCTAATTCACCCCTCCACTTT
NA | NA | TRBJ2-5 | TRBV7-3 | CASSFGLANTQYF | TGTGCCAGCAGCTTTGGCCTAGCTAATACCCAGTACTTC
NA | NA | TRBJ1-3 | TRBV18 | CASSIQAPRDGNTIYF | TGTGCCAGCTCAATCCAGGCACCGAGGGATGGAAACACCATATATTTT
TRBD2 | NA | TRBJ2-3 | TRBV7-2 | CASSLRLAGTTDTQYF | TGTGCCAGCAGCTTACGACTAGCGGGGACCACAGATACGCAGTATTTT
NA | NA | TRBJ2-3 | TRBV2 | CAGSRQGTDTQYF | TGTGCCGGCTCCAGACAGGGCACAGATACGCAGTATTTT
NA | NA | TRBJ1-6 | TRBV19 | CASSIMANSPLHF | TGTGCCAGTAGTATTATGGCCAATTCACCCCTCCACTTT
NA | NA | TRBJ1-6 | TRBV7-2 | CASSSAGRGSPLHF | TGTGCCAGCAGCTCCGCGGGACGGGGGTCCCCCCTCCACTTT
TRBD1 | few | TRBJ1-2 | TRBV10-3 | CAIRNETGGYGYTF | TGTGCCATCAGAAACGAGACAGGGGGCTATGGCTACACCTTC
TRBD1 | NA | TRBJ1-3 | TRBV29-1 | CSVESVQGDTIYF | TGCAGCGTTGAATCAGTGCAGGGGGACACCATATATTTT
NA | NA | TRBJ1-1 | TRBV11-2 | CASSVAGTSNTEAFF | TGTGCCAGCAGCGTCGCCGGGACATCCAACACTGAAGCTTTCTTT
NA | NA | TRBJ2-7 | TRBV5-1 | CASSSNPGHIYEQYF | TGCGCCAGCAGCTCGAACCCGGGACACATATACGAGCAGTACTTC
NA | NA | TRBJ1-5 | TRBV27 | CASSAKTGVNQPQHF | TGTGCCAGCAGTGCCAAGACAGGAGTGAATCAGCCCCAGCATTTT
TRBD2 | NA | TRBJ2-2 | TRBV7-2 | CASSLEAGDTGELFF | TGTGCCAGCAGCTTAGAAGCGGGGGACACCGGGGAGCTGTTTTTT
NA | few | TRBJ2-2 | TRBV13 | CASTRRRGNTGELFF | TGTGCCAGCACCCGTCGGAGGGGAAACACCGGGGAGCTGTTTTTT
TRBD1 | NA | TRBJ1-6 | TRBV19 | CASRTGGASSPLHF | TGTGCCAGTAGAACAGGGGGCGCGTCTTCACCCCTCCACTTT
NA | NA | TRBJ2-7 | TRBV21-1 | CASSHDSYSLYEQYF | TGTGCCAGCAGCCATGACTCCTACTCCCTCTACGAGCAGTACTTC
TRBD2 | NA | TRBJ2-7 | TRBV28 | CASTSWGEGTYEQYF | TGTGCCAGCACCTCCTGGGGGGAGGGCACCTACGAGCAGTACTTC
NA | NA | TRBJ1-1 | TRBV5-6 | CASSLVGVNTEAFF | TGTGCCAGCAGCTTGGTAGGGGTGAACACTGAAGCTTTCTTT
TRBD1 | once | TRBJ2-5 | TRBV5-6 | CASSFQQGIKETQYF | TGTGCCAGCAGCTTTCAACAGGGGATCAAAGAGACCCAGTACTTC
TRBD2 | NA | TRBJ2-2 | TRBV15 | CATRGPGTMAGELFF | TGTGCCACCAGGGGACCCGGGACTATGGCCGGGGAGCTGTTTTTT
NA | NA | TRBJ1-2 | TRBV2 | CASSQGQDGYTF | TGTGCCAGCAGTCAGGGTCAGGATGGCTACACCTTC
TRBD2 | NA | TRBJ2-1 | TRBV7-3 | CASSLTSLAGGWEQFF | TGTGCCAGCAGCTTAACGTCCCTAGCGGGGGGGTGGGAGCAGTTCTTC